These T cell receptor beta chains were read from a single sample in a study of T-cell memory formation after mild COVID-19. TCRdb re-called the 5' RACE reads through MiXCR, storing one row per CDR3 protein. This sample has around 390,000 distinct CDR3 sequences, with about 15% found just once. The sample taken for sequencing was PBMCs or a T cell subset sorted from them (not recorded which). All receptors come from a man younger than 35 who had mild COVID-19 (a few samples of this study predate the infection). Cell type and time point are not known. Both conserved end residues are part of each CDR3. A D gene is named only where the DNA matches it firmly. Expanded clones are given a class, and other clones once, few, many or no size at all.

CASSYDTGTDTQYF	TGCGCCAGCAGCTACGACACCGGCACAGATACGCAGTATTTT	14	NA	NA	TRBJ2-3	TRBV5-1
CASRTGTSGNTGELFF	TGTGCCAGCAGAACCGGGACTAGCGGGAACACCGGGGAGCTGTTTTTT	16	few	TRBD2	TRBJ2-2	TRBV6-5
CASSPGLAYGYTF	TGTGCCAGCAGTCCGGGACTTGCCTATGGCTACACCTTC	13	few	NA	TRBJ1-2	TRBV27
CASSLDRTGTYNEKLFF	TGCGCCAGCAGCCTAGACAGGACAGGGACTTATAATGAAAAACTGTTTTTT	17	few	TRBD1	TRBJ1-4	TRBV4-3
CASSPGTPGNTIYF	TGTGCCAGCAGTCCCGGGACGCCTGGAAACACCATATATTTT	14	NA	NA	TRBJ1-3	TRBV6-6
CASSLVTGKETQYF	TGTGCCAGCAGCTTAGTAACGGGAAAAGAGACCCAGTACTTC	14	few	NA	TRBJ2-5	TRBV7-2
CASKTGPRAFF	TGTGCCAGCAAAACAGGACCTCGCGCTTTCTTT	11	NA	NA	TRBJ1-1	TRBV12-3/TRBV12-4
CASSQDWRQNTEAFF	TGCGCCAGCAGCCAAGATTGGAGGCAGAACACTGAAGCTTTCTTT	15	few	NA	TRBJ1-1	TRBV4-3
CASSLVAKTGQETQYF	TGTGCCAGCAGCTTAGTGGCCAAAACAGGGCAAGAGACCCAGTACTTC	16	many	NA	TRBJ2-5	TRBV7-9
CASSPNAEAFF	TGTGCCAGCAGTCCGAACGCTGAAGCTTTCTTT	11	NA	NA	TRBJ1-1	TRBV28
CASSQAGQYYGYTF	TGCGCCAGCAGCCAAGCCGGACAGTACTATGGCTACACCTTC	14	NA	NA	TRBJ1-2	TRBV4-1
CASSQGQGLEKLFF	TGTGCCAGCAGCCAAGGGCAGGGGCTTGAAAAACTGTTTTTT	14	NA	NA	TRBJ1-4	TRBV3-1
CASSLSPGRTDTQYF	TGTGCCAGCAGCTTAAGTCCGGGACGCACAGATACGCAGTATTTT	15	NA	NA	TRBJ2-3	TRBV7-8
CSVEVDGQPQHF	TGCAGCGTTGAAGTAGATGGACAGCCCCAGCATTTT	12	NA	NA	TRBJ1-5	TRBV29-1
CASSSPEGMETQYF	TGTGCCAGCAGTTCCCCCGAGGGGATGGAGACCCAGTACTTC	14	few	NA	TRBJ2-5	TRBV12-3/TRBV12-4
CASSVPERTGGESGANVLTF	TGTGCCAGCAGCGTACCTGAAAGGACAGGGGGCGAATCTGGGGCCAACGTCCTGACTTTC	20	once	TRBD1	TRBJ2-6	TRBV9
CATSRPWDRGSSGNTIYF	TGTGCCACCAGCAGACCCTGGGACAGGGGGTCCTCAGGAAACACCATATATTTT	18	NA	TRBD1	TRBJ1-3	TRBV15
CASSLVSGVIYEQFF	TGTGCCAGCAGCTTAGTTAGCGGGGTTATCTATGAGCAGTTCTTC	15	few	TRBD2	TRBJ2-1	TRBV7-2
CASSWTWGETQYF	TGTGCCAGCAGTTGGACTTGGGGAGAGACCCAGTACTTC	13	NA	NA	TRBJ2-5	TRBV2
CATSPTGQGYPPQYF	TGTGCCACCAGCCCAACGGGACAGGGTTATCCCCCGCAGTATTTT	15	NA	TRBD1	TRBJ2-3	TRBV15
CSARGGETEAFF	TGCAGTGCTAGAGGCGGAGAAACTGAAGCTTTCTTT	12	few	NA	TRBJ1-1	TRBV20-1
CASSTPWVGDLTDTQYF	TGTGCCAGCAGCACCCCGTGGGTAGGGGACCTCACAGATACGCAGTATTTT	17	few	NA	TRBJ2-3	TRBV7-9
CASRPIVGANIQYF	TGTGCCAGCAGGCCGATCGTGGGGGCAAACATTCAGTACTTC	14	NA	NA	TRBJ2-4	TRBV6-2/TRBV6-3
CASSGGRETQYF	TGTGCCAGCAGCGGAGGTCGAGAGACCCAGTACTTC	12	NA	NA	TRBJ2-5	TRBV7-9
CASSFLSTGRETQYF	TGCGCCAGCAGCTTCCTTTCGACGGGGAGAGAGACCCAGTACTTC	15	NA	NA	TRBJ2-5	TRBV5-1
CASSHGGYSNQPQHF	TGTGCCAGCAGTCACGGCGGTTATAGCAATCAGCCCCAGCATTTT	15	NA	NA	TRBJ1-5	TRBV6-2/TRBV6-3
CASTSGGLPQHF	TGTGCCAGCACCTCGGGGGGGTTGCCCCAGCATTTT	12	few	NA	TRBJ1-5	TRBV28
CASSFSAAVAGTQYF	TGTGCCAGCAGTTTTTCGGCCGCCGTCGCCGGGACCCAGTACTTC	15	few	NA	TRBJ2-5	TRBV28
CASSPGSSGGYQETQYF	TGCGCCAGCAGCCCGGGATCTAGCGGGGGGTACCAAGAGACCCAGTACTTC	17	many	TRBD2	TRBJ2-5	TRBV5-1
CASSSSGTSGWDTQYF	TGTGCCAGCAGCTCCTCGGGGACTAGCGGGTGGGATACGCAGTATTTT	16	few	TRBD2	TRBJ2-3	TRBV7-9
CASSYSGAQNTEAFF	TGTGCCAGCAGTTACTCGGGGGCGCAAAACACTGAAGCTTTCTTT	15	few	NA	TRBJ1-1	TRBV6-5
CSARDPAGGPDTQYF	TGCAGTGCTAGAGATCCTGCGGGGGGGCCAGATACGCAGTATTTT	15	NA	TRBD2	TRBJ2-3	TRBV20-1
CSASSGGRGPRGTQYF	TGCAGTGCTAGTTCAGGGGGTCGGGGCCCGAGGGGTACGCAGTATTTT	16	NA	TRBD1	TRBJ2-3	TRBV20-1
CATSRDSAAYGYTF	TGTGCCACCAGCAGAGATAGTGCGGCATATGGCTACACCTTC	14	few	NA	TRBJ1-2	TRBV15
CASSVQGSENIQYF	TGTGCCAGCAGTGTACAAGGTAGTGAAAACATTCAGTACTTC	14	NA	NA	TRBJ2-4	TRBV12-3/TRBV12-4
CASSQDLVGGTEQFF	TGCGCCAGCAGCCAAGATCTTGTAGGGGGGACTGAGCAGTTCTTC	15	few	NA	TRBJ2-1	TRBV4-3